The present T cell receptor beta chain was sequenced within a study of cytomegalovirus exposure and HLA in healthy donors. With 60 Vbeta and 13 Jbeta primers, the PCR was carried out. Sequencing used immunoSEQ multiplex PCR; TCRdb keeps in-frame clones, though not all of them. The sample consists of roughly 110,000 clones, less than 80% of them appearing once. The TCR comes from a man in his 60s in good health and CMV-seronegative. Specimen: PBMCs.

Here the CDR3 DNA reads TGTGCCAGCGGGGAAGACGGAGCAGGGGATAACACCATATATTTT. Its translation is CASGEDGAGDNTIYF. The V gene is TRBV6-5, the J gene TRBJ1-3; D possibly corresponds to TRBD1 (6 bases). Looked up from germline, CDR1 is MNHEY and CDR2 is SVGAGI. CDR3 length: 15 amino acids. V lost 8 bases and J 7 bases, leaving 21 bases between the germline ends.